This entry lists 25 T cell receptor beta chains sequenced from one sample in a study of blood T cell dynamics during melanoma immunotherapy. Profiling relied on immunoSEQ multiplex PCR, and the TCRdb table lists in-frame clones only, not all of them. Of fewer than 20,000 clones in the sample, roughly 93% are singletons; the top ten hold around 0.2%. Time point: week 3, after first cycle of checkpoint inhibitor. The sample consisted of effector memory CD8+ T cells from blood, taken from a patient treated with checkpoint blockade. The receptors derive from a human donor with melanoma.

The chain uses TRBV5-8 and TRBJ1-4, with D maybe TRBD1 (6 bases). This CDR3 spans 16 amino acids. Trimming cost V 0 bases and J 3 bases, with 12 bases left between them. Germline V lookup: CDR1 SGHTS, CDR2 YDEGEE. CDR3 DNA sequence: TGTGCCAGCAGCTTGGCTGGGGGCAGGTCTAATGAAAAACTGTTTTTT. As protein: CASSLAGGRSNEKLFF.

This chain connects TRBV7-9 to TRBJ2-2, with D tentatively TRBD1 (5 bases). This CDR3 comprises 14 residues. Germline CDR1 reads SEHNR; CDR2 reads FQNEAQ (reference sequence). V gave up 7 bases and J gave up 6 bases, with 15 bases separating them. CDR3 region: CASNQVRDPGELFF. The DNA of the CDR3 is TGTGCCAGCAACCAGGTCAGGGATCCCGGGGAGCTGTTTTTT. Supplemented by reference TRBV7-9 and TRBJ2-2, the full variable domain reads DTGVSQNPRHKITKRGQNVTFRCDPISEHNRLYWYRQTLGQGPEFLTYFQNEAQLEKSRLLSDRFSAERPKGSFSTLEIQRTEQGDSAMYLCASNQVRDPGELFFGEGSRLTVL.

This chain connects TRBV25-1 to TRBJ2-3, with TRBD2 matching 7 bases. J gave up 1 base and V 5 bases, and 3 bases lay outside the gene matches. CDR3 length: 14 residues. Per the germline V gene, CDR1 is MGHDK and CDR2 is SYGVNS. The chain's CDR3 is CASSKRDRTDTQYF. The DNA of the CDR3 is TGTGCCAGCAGTAAGCGGGACCGCACAGATACGCAGTATTTT.

V gene TRBV19 combines with J gene TRBJ2-7; the D is unclear. Germline lookup yields CDR1 LNHDA and CDR2 SQIVND (reference sequence). V was shortened by 5 bases and J by 10 bases, with 18 bases between the two germline ends. The length of the CDR3 is 13 residues. CDR3 residues: CASSLGPSLAQYF. DNA for the CDR3: TGTGCCAGTAGTTTAGGGCCCTCCTTGGCCCAGTACTTC.

The V gene is TRBV6-5, the J gene TRBJ2-1, with 9 positions matching TRBD1. J was trimmed by 12 bases and V by 6 bases; bases with no gene match: 9. The germline CDR1 and CDR2 sequences are MNHEY and SVGAGI. CDR3 size: 13 residues. The CDR3 protein is CASSAGQGSGQFF. The CDR3 bases are TGTGCCAGCAGCGCGGGACAGGGCAGTGGGCAGTTCTTC.

The gene calls are TRBV19 and TRBJ2-3; weak D call: TRBD2 (5 bases). The CDR3 length is 23 residues. Trimming took off 3 bases at V and 2 bases at J, with 36 bases between the two ends. Germline CDR1 LNHDA, CDR2 SQIVND (reference sequence). This chain's CDR3 is CASSIDSTRESSVGPLFTDTQYF. The CDR3 DNA reads TGTGCCAGTAGTATCGATTCGACCCGGGAATCATCAGTGGGTCCCCTTTTCACAGATACGCAGTATTTT. The full variable domain, rest sourced from reference TRBV19 and TRBJ2-3, is DGGITQSPKYLFRKEGQNVTLSCEQNLNHDAMYWYRQDPGQGLRLIYYSQIVNDFQKGDIAEGYSVSREKKESFPLTVTSAQKNPTAFYLCASSIDSTRESSVGPLFTDTQYFGPGTRLTVL.

In DNA form, the CDR3 reads TGTGCCAGCAGCCCAGTGACGGGCTTGCGCAATCAGCCCCAGCATTTT. It translates to CASSPVTGLRNQPQHF. This chain uses TRBV7-2 with TRBJ1-5; D not resolved. CDR3 length: 16 amino acids. V was trimmed by 5 bases and J by 2 bases, leaving 16 bases between them. Germline V gene lookup returns CDR1 SGHTA and CDR2 FQGNSA.

The chain links TRBV6-1 to TRBJ2-5, with D perhaps being TRBD1 or TRBD2 (5 bases each). The J call is uncertain, as TRBJ2-7 better fits the DNA end. Germline lookup yields CDR1 MNHNS and CDR2 SASEGT. The CDR3 has 15 amino acids. DNA for the CDR3: TGTGCCATCCACGTCCTAGACGGGACCTCCTACGAGCAGTACTTC. This translates into CAIHVLDGTSYEQYF.

The chain is built from TRBV4-1 and TRBJ2-5; 9 bases match TRBD2. Judging by the DNA end, TRBJ2-7 fits better; the J call may be wrong. The CDR3 spans 15 residues. CDR1 and CDR2 (germline): MGHRA, YSYEKL. CDR3 sequence: CASSPTTSGSYEQYF. The CDR3, as DNA: TGCGCCAGCAGCCCAACGACTAGCGGCTCCTACGAGCAGTACTTC.

The chain combines TRBV5-1 with TRBJ2-5; 7 nucleotides match TRBD2. The last part of the DNA fits TRBJ2-7 better; the J call may be wrong. The CDR3 has 12 amino acids. Germline V gives CDR1 SGHRS, CDR2 YFSETQ. The CDR3 DNA follows: TGCGCCAGCAGTGTAGCGGGTTACGAGCAGTACTTC. This encodes CASSVAGYEQYF.

The V and J genes are TRBV27 and TRBJ2-3, with D unresolved. CDR1 is MNHEY, CDR2 SMNVEV, per germline (reference sequence). The V and J ends lost 5 bases and 6 bases respectively, with 15 bases between them. CDR3 length: 14 residues. The chain's CDR3 is CASSPTIRSDTQYF. The CDR3 DNA sequence: TGTGCCAGCAGTCCGACGATTCGTTCGGATACGCAGTATTTT.

CDR3 bases: TGTGCCAGCAGTTTATCGGGGGGACGGAGCACAGATACGCAGTATTTT. Amino acids: CASSLSGGRSTDTQYF. The chain employs TRBV27 and TRBJ2-3, with a possible D match to TRBD2 (6 bases). With 0 bases removed from V and 0 bases from J, the gap between germline ends came to 10 bases. The CDR3 contains 16 residues. Germline V lookup: CDR1 MNHEY, CDR2 SMNVEV (reference sequence).

The J gene is TRBJ2-1, the V gene TRBV10-3; 8 bases fit TRBD2. CDR1 is ENHRY, CDR2 SYGVKD, per germline. This CDR3 spans 15 amino acids. Unmatched junction bases numbered 2, after V lost 1 base and J lost 3 bases. CDR3 amino acids: CAISELTSVYNEQFF. DNA for the CDR3: TGTGCCATCAGTGAGTTGACTAGCGTCTACAATGAGCAGTTCTTC.

CDR3 residues: CASTPLAGASYNEQFF. CDR3 nucleotide sequence: TGTGCCAGCACCCCCTTAGCGGGAGCATCCTACAATGAGCAGTTCTTC. This chain joins TRBV2 and TRBJ2-1; 9 bases match TRBD2. The CDR3 runs to 16 residues. V trimming: 7 bases; J trimming: 1 base; junction bases outside the gene matches: 8. Germline values: CDR1 SNHLY, CDR2 FYNNEI.

The chain is built from TRBV9 and TRBJ2-7; 8 nucleotides match TRBD1. The junction had 5 bases not matched to a gene; V was cut back by 3 bases and J by 3 bases. The CDR3 covers 14 residues. Germline V gives CDR1 SGDLS, CDR2 YYNGEE. The CDR3 is CASSAGQGFYEQYF. In DNA form, the CDR3 reads TGTGCCAGCAGCGCCGGACAGGGATTCTACGAGCAGTACTTC.

The chain combines TRBV9 with TRBJ2-7, with D possibly being TRBD1 (6 bases). The CDR3 extends over 14 amino acids. Trimming pared 0 bases from V and 5 bases from J, leaving 12 bases between. The germline CDR1 and CDR2 sequences are SGDLS and YYNGEE. The CDR3 loop reads CASSVGGRGNEQYF. The CDR3 nucleotides are TGTGCCAGCAGCGTAGGAGGAAGGGGGAACGAGCAGTACTTC.

This chain links TRBV7-9 with TRBJ1-3; D is possibly TRBD1 (5 bases). Germline-derived CDR1 and CDR2 are SEHNR and FQNEAQ (reference sequence). V was cut by 7 bases and J by 1 base, with 8 bases left in between. CDR3 length: 13 amino acids. The CDR3 DNA is TGTGCCAGCACCGGGGGATCTGGAAACACCATATATTTT. Translating it yields CASTGGSGNTIYF.

CDR3 sequence (DNA): TGTGCCAGACAGAAGTTGAACACTGAAGCTTTCTTT. Protein: CARQKLNTEAFF. V gene TRBV2 combines with J gene TRBJ1-1; the D is unclear. With 9 bases removed from V and 0 bases from J, the gap between germline ends came to 8 bases. Germline V gene sequence: CDR1 SNHLY, CDR2 FYNNEI. The CDR3 is 12 amino acids.

The J gene is TRBJ2-5, the V gene TRBV9; 13 nucleotides match TRBD2. The end of the DNA is better explained by TRBJ2-7, so the J call may be wrong. The CDR3 loop spans 15 amino acids. In germline, CDR1 is SGDLS, CDR2 YYNGEE. The CDR3 sequence is CASSVGTSGSGEQYF. The CDR3 region has the DNA TGTGCCAGCAGCGTAGGGACTAGCGGGAGTGGCGAGCAGTACTTC.

V and J are TRBV4-2 and TRBJ1-2, with a tentative D call TRBD1 (6 bases). V was clipped by 5 bases and J by 4 bases, with 11 bases between them. The CDR3 extends over 13 amino acids. From germline, CDR1 is LGHNA and CDR2 YNFKEQ. The CDR3 DNA reads as TGTGCCAGCAGCTTGGACAGTACCTATGGCTACACCTTC. Its protein is CASSLDSTYGYTF.

The chain joins TRBV10-2 to TRBJ2-7, with 7 bases identical to TRBD2. The V gene end was trimmed by 2 bases and the J gene end by 2 bases; junction bases not matched to a gene: 9. The germline V gene encodes CDR1 WSHSY and CDR2 SAAADI. CDR3 length equals 16 residues. The CDR3 spells CASSEDLSGIAYEQYF. CDR3 nucleotide sequence: TGCGCCAGCAGTGAGGACCTAAGCGGGATCGCCTACGAGCAGTACTTC.

Here the CDR3 reads CASSIAATYEQYF. The CDR3 DNA reads TGTGCCAGCAGTATAGCTGCAACCTACGAGCAGTACTTC. The chain recombines TRBV28 with TRBJ2-7; D is undetermined. Germline V lookup: CDR1 MDHEN, CDR2 SYDVKM. Trimming shortened V by 5 bases and J by 2 bases, and 10 bases separated the two germline ends. The CDR3 consists of 13 residues.

The chain links TRBV14 to TRBJ1-3; TRBD1 matches at 10 bases. CDR1 and CDR2 (germline): SGHDN, FVKESK. This CDR3 spans 16 amino acids. J lost 7 bases, V lost 2 bases, and 8 bases had no gene match. The CDR3 bases are TGTGCCAGCAGCCAACCGGGACAGGGGCTGGAGAACACCATATATTTT. Translating gives CASSQPGQGLENTIYF. Complete variable domain (other parts from reference TRBV14 and TRBJ1-3): EAGVTQFPSHSVIEKGQTVTLRCDPISGHDNLYWYRRVMGKEIKFLLHFVKESKQDESGMPNNRFLAERTGGTYSTLKVQPAELEDSGVYFCASSQPGQGLENTIYFGEGSWLTVV.

The V gene is TRBV7-2, the J gene TRBJ2-7; no definite D call. The CDR3 loop spans 14 amino acids. V gave up 2 bases and J gave up 1 base, with 9 bases separating them. Germline V gives CDR1 SGHTA, CDR2 FQGNSA. The CDR3 sequence is CASSLSGGSYEQYF. In DNA, the CDR3 is TGTGCCAGCAGCTTATCAGGCGGATCCTACGAGCAGTACTTC.

V usage is TRBV9 and J usage is TRBJ1-1; tentative D call: TRBD1 (5 bases). V was cut by 1 base and J by 6 bases, with 10 bases left in between. This CDR3 spans 13 amino acids. The germline V gene has CDR1 SGDLS and CDR2 YYNGEE. The CDR3 is CASSVSQGSEAFF. The CDR3 DNA is TGTGCCAGCAGCGTATCGCAGGGATCTGAAGCTTTCTTT.